What follows is one T cell receptor (beta chain) and its context. The antigen is unknown. Each diagnosis drew on symptoms, thyroxine, TRAb, thyroid ultrasound and orbital computed tomography findings. This sample is part of a study of T cells in Graves' hyperthyroidism and ophthalmopathy. Study-wide findings and caveats: Prediction of ophthalmopathy progression came a median roughly 6.7 months pre-onset.

Amplification targeted TCR beta CDR3 regions from RNA transcripts. The HTBI primer set served for first-round RT-PCR of the TCR CDR3. TCRdb called the multiplex PCR reads again in MiXCR, with one record for every CDR3 protein. The sample holds about 550,000 distinct CDR3 sequences, around 21% seen once. The CDR3 loop spans 14 amino acids. The V end was cut by 4 bases, the J end by 3 bases, with 13 bases between. The V gene's germline CDR1 is SGHTA and CDR2 FQGNSA. This chain uses TRBV7-2 with TRBJ2-7, with TRBD2 as a possible D gene (6 bases). The receptor was derived from a man younger than 35 with Graves' hyperthyroidism. Sequenced material: blood. The CDR3 coding sequence is TGTGCCAGCAGCTCCCACTCCGGGGGCTACGAGCAGTACTTC. It translates to CASSSHSGGYEQYF. Filled out from reference TRBV7-2 and TRBJ2-7, the complete variable domain reads GAGVSQSPSNKVTEKGKDVELRCDPISGHTALYWYRQSLGQGLEFLIYFQGNSAPDKSGLPSDRFSAERTGGSVSTLTIQRTQQEDSAVYLCASSSHSGGYEQYFGPGTRLTVT.